The entry below gives a single TCR beta chain sequence along with its context. Its antigen is not yet known. Per-base qualities were not stored, and no clone one base away is much larger. Library preparation was by the immunoSEQ multiplex PCR assay. For the multiplex PCR, a mixture combining 60 forward primers for TCR Vbeta segments and 13 reverse primers for TCR Jbeta segments was used. A multiplex PCR assay on genomic DNA amplified the CDR3 region of rearranged TCR beta genes. On the Illumina HiSeq System, the amplified TCR beta libraries were sequenced as 87-base-pair reads. In the original analysis: A later analysis tallied tens of millions of unique TCR beta chains across the 666 repertoires, and approximately 12 million of those chains were shared by two or more donors. To remove PCR and sequencing errors, raw reads were error-corrected and collapsed into unique sequences using a nearest-neighbor algorithm that merged closely related sequences. CDR3 sequences were aligned to IMGT reference sequences to assign V, D and J gene segments. For a sequence to be retained, a match of at least six nucleotides was required to both a V gene segment and a J gene segment. Rearrangements were classified as productive when the CDR3 lacked stop codons and remained in frame with V and J, and all other rearrangements were classified as non-productive. CDR3 was defined by IMGT convention, running from the second conserved V-encoded cysteine to the conserved J-encoded phenylalanine. In an earlier analysis of just under 600 of the donors, sequences lacking an unambiguous match to a single V gene segment were excluded. In an earlier analysis of some 590 of the donors, a V segment was called functional when productive rearrangements were above 56.7%, and segregating when the standard deviation between donors exceeded 5%. A statistical classification framework was built for diagnosing cytomegalovirus status from the catalog of TCR beta chain sequences. In a later analysis, TCR nucleotide sequences were compared against IMGT/GENE-DB human TR gene sequences so that V and J genes could be assigned. The TCRdist pipeline was used in a later analysis to assign CDR3 sequences and most-parsimonious VDJ recombination scenarios. In a later analysis, each TCR beta chain was defined by its CDR3 amino acid sequence together with its V-gene family, and reads without a unique V-gene family were excluded. A later analysis removed 450 to 600 highly shared, low-generation-probability nucleotide sequences to deal with suspected cross-contamination and a sequencing artifact. For each public chain, a later analysis derived a clonal expansion index from normalized ranks of inferred template counts within each repertoire. Generation probabilities in a later analysis came from a VDJ recombination model fitted to out-of-frame rearrangements, and those results were checked against IGoR. In a later analysis, TCR-TCR, TCR-HLA and TCR-CMV co-occurrence was scored with hypergeometric tests, and a repertoire-size bias correction was applied to TCR pairs. To estimate false discovery rates, a later analysis permuted the HLA or CMV assignments 20 times. In a later analysis, co-occurring TCRs were grouped using DBSCAN, and TCRdist sequence similarity was added for clustering within HLA-allele-positive subsets. For co-occurrence clustering, repertoires with fewer than 30,000 or more than 120,000 public chains were excluded, along with 5 or 6 repertoires with anomalous nucleotide sharing. TCRdb provides this immuneACCESS table in a form limited to in-frame rearrangements. Some clones are lacking; in checked studies, under half of them reflect an unresolved V gene, and why the rest are absent is not known. V, J and clone size are taken as reported in that table, and D and trimming were inferred from the DNA itself. Here the sample has approximately 170,000 clones; approximately 70% occur a single time. The ten largest clones add up to 2.8% of the sample.

This record belongs to a study of cytomegalovirus exposure and HLA in healthy donors (dated by TCRdb to about 2017). Regarding the research as a whole: An earlier analysis of approximately 550 of the donors reported about 290 Gb of sequence data and around 110 million unique TCR beta sequences from about 179 million T cells. Approximately 300 gigabases of sequencing data and around 80 million unique TCR sequences made up an early release that covered several hundred HLA-typed donors. Of the roughly 430 genotyped donors, approximately 83% fell in the genetic ancestry cluster associated with self-reported Caucasian donors. The study aimed to test whether cataloging public T cell receptors could reveal signatures of past pathogen exposure. The study used immunosequencing to profile the T cell repertoires of approximately 650 subjects and linked those repertoires to cytomegalovirus serostatus. A separate validation cohort of more than 100 different subjects was used in addition to the 666-subject first cohort. To predict cytomegalovirus infection status, the study combined high-throughput TCR immunosequencing, statistical association of individual TCRs with disease status, and machine learning. A later analysis re-analyzed previously published TCR beta repertoires from about 600 donors and added high-resolution HLA genotyping to study TCR occurrence patterns. Rather than drawing on any new phenotypic data, the later analysis identified candidate immune exposures from TCR beta sequences and the way those sequences occurred across donors. To decide whether each TCR beta V gene segment behaved as functional or pseudogenic, an earlier analysis of some 580 of the donors relied on high-throughput TCR beta sequencing. Alongside the repertoire data, information on donor age, sex, ethnicity and CMV serostatus was compiled. In a later genetic analysis, genome-wide SNP genotypes for 398 of the 666 donors were used, and that subset was treated as a discovery cohort. All discovery cohort repertoires had been generated on a single sequencing platform. Class I and class II HLA loci were covered by the typing at four-digit resolution. Typing coverage varied by locus: roughly 620-630 donors for A, B, C, DRB1 and DQB1; roughly 510 for DQA1; around 570 for DPA1; roughly 450 for DPB1. Because of strong linkage in the cohort, 5 or 6 DR-DQ haplotypes were treated as single units for association and clustering. On average, roughly 250,000 unique TCR beta nucleotide sequences were sequenced per donor among some 420 genotyped donors of the cohort, with about 17% of those sequences being non-productive.

The CDR3 sequence holds 11 residues, the cysteine and phenylalanine included. Only CDR3 DNA is held: 33 bases, read in frame from base 1. As encoded in the germline V gene (reference sequence), CDR1 is LNHDA while CDR2 is SQIVND. Trimming accounts for 11 bases at V and 5 bases at J, while the number of junction bases matched to no gene is 5. The investigation overall reported the following: The classifier was reported to diagnose cytomegalovirus status with high specificity and sensitivity in both the original cohort and the validation cohort. Most CMV-associated TCR beta chains appeared to be HLA-restricted in a later analysis, and the HLA associations seemed to be driven largely by CMV exposure. A further reported finding was that TCR beta sequences accurately predicted the HLA-A and HLA-B alleles for most subjects in the first cohort. In a later genetic analysis, fewer N-insertions in productive TCRs were reported among donors in an Asian-associated ancestry cluster than the 666-donor mean. In a later analysis, HLA-associated TCR beta chains were found to be more clonally expanded and to have lower generation probabilities than equally common non-associated chains. A later analysis associated 16,951 TCR beta sequences with specific HLA alleles at a false discovery rate of 0.05. A cluster of highly shared sequence variants was judged likely to be a technical artifact of the sequencing pipeline. CMV serostatus was the only immune exposure information available for the cohort. In a later genetic analysis, a missense DCLRE1C variant was associated with V-gene and J-gene trimming of TCR beta chains, and the association was replicated in an independent cohort. When HLA alleles, especially DR and DQ, strongly co-occurred, attributing TCR associations to individual alleles was difficult. In vitro tests confirmed that a few of the cytomegalovirus-associated TCR beta chains recognize cytomegalovirus antigens. Linkage disequilibrium might explain the correlated functional status among segregating V segments, but an unknown experimental factor could not be excluded. Because counts were too low, roughly 16 rarely observed V segments, including chromosome 9 orphons, were left out of the earlier analysis of 587 of the donors. The authors suggested that the approach could potentially be generalized to other disease states and immunological phenotypes. This cohort had only TCR beta chains sequenced, and the lack of alpha or paired-chain data limited which features could be detected. A total of 150 to 200 TCR beta chains were listed by the study as associated with cytomegalovirus. A later analysis found that TCR association rates varied across HLA loci, with DRB1 alleles showing the most associated TCRs and HLA-C alleles the fewest. Across donors, most TCR sequences were observed very rarely, whereas some public TCRs were present in many individuals. Some IMGT-functional V segments, including TRBV6-2 and TRBV6-3, could not be told apart with the 87-base-pair reads, so those segments were excluded. Presence/absence analyses assumed roughly uniform sequencing depth across donors, an assumption that may not hold. A later analysis reported that several top co-occurrence clusters appeared linked to parvovirus B19, influenza, CMV and Epstein-Barr virus. An earlier analysis of 587 of the donors showed that most TCR beta V segments appeared in productive rearrangements either about 87% or about 30% of the time, which broadly matched IMGT annotations. Because HLA typing was missing for some donors at each locus, association tests included only the typed subset.

In total, 666 healthy bone marrow donors made up the cohort. Cohort members were all nominally healthy when sampled, although unrecorded immune exposures were likely present. The donor was CMV seropositive and belonged to the group of about 290 seropositive cohort members. Each donor provided a peripheral blood sample, and peripheral blood mononuclear cells were used for TCR beta sequencing. The Qiagen DNeasy Blood Extraction Kit was used to extract genomic DNA from the blood cell samples. This TCR derives from a woman between 35 and 50 years old in good health and CMV-seropositive. The sequencing input was PBMCs. The chain uses TRBV19 and TRBJ2-7, and 8 junction bases match TRBD1. The DNA is TGTGCCGTTGGGACAGGAGACGAGCAGTACTTC. This codes for CAVGTGDEQYF. Beyond the CDR3, the reference TRBV19 and TRBJ2-7 genes provide the residues; the full variable domain reads: DGGITQSPKYLFRKEGQNVTLSCEQNLNHDAMYWYRQDPGQGLRLIYYSQIVNDFQKGDIAEGYSVSREKKESFPLTVTSAQKNPTAFYLCAVGTGDEQYFGPGTRLTVT.